The 12 T cell receptor beta chains given below trace back to one sample, sequenced in a study of cytomegalovirus exposure and HLA in healthy donors. Primers for the PCR totalled 60 Vbeta and 13 Jbeta. Repertoires were generated with immunoSEQ multiplex PCR, while TCRdb's copy carries only in-frame clones and drops some. Counted here are some 190,000 clones, around 87% occurring once; the ten biggest clones make up about 1.2%. Source material: PBMCs. The receptor set was obtained from a man aged 30 to 39 in good health and CMV-seronegative.

J is TRBJ1-4 and V is TRBV28; TRBD1 is a possible D gene (6 bases). CDR3 length equals 12 residues. CDR1 and CDR2 (germline): MDHEN, SYDVKM. The ends were cut back, 8 bases at V and 10 bases at J, with 14 bases in the middle. CDR3 nucleotide sequence: TGTGCCAGCGGGACTAGGGGGGGAAAACTGTTTTTT. This encodes CASGTRGGKLFF.

The chain recombines TRBV11-3 with TRBJ2-1, with 9 bases that match TRBD2. Per germline, CDR1 SGHNT and CDR2 YENEEA. Unmatched junction bases numbered 12, after V lost 2 bases and J lost 4 bases. The CDR3 has 18 residues. CDR3 loop: CASSLPQGLAEIYNEQFF. CDR3 coding DNA: TGTGCCAGCAGCTTACCTCAGGGACTAGCCGAAATATACAATGAGCAGTTCTTC.

The chain combines TRBV6-5 with TRBJ1-6, with a weak D call TRBD1 (5 bases). This CDR3 contains 14 residues. The V gene's germline CDR1 is MNHEY and CDR2 SVGAGI. V gave up 3 bases and J gave up 10 bases, with 13 bases separating them. Written as DNA, the CDR3 is TGTGCCAGCAGTTATTCAGGGTACTACTCACCCCTCCACTTT. It encodes CASSYSGYYSPLHF.

The chain recombines TRBV7-2 with TRBJ2-1; D remains unclear. Germline assignment: CDR1 SGHTA and CDR2 FQGNSA. The CDR3 is made up of 14 amino acids. The germline V and J ends were trimmed by 0 bases and 4 bases, with 7 bases remaining between them. This chain's CDR3 is CASSLAETYNEQFF. In DNA, the CDR3 is TGTGCCAGCAGCTTAGCGGAGACTTACAATGAGCAGTTCTTC. Supplemented by reference TRBV7-2 and TRBJ2-1, the full variable domain reads GAGVSQSPSNKVTEKGKDVELRCDPISGHTALYWYRQSLGQGLEFLIYFQGNSAPDKSGLPSDRFSAERTGGSVSTLTIQRTQQEDSAVYLCASSLAETYNEQFFGPGTRLTVL.

The rearrangement links TRBV28 to TRBJ2-7; TRBD1 aligns across 7 bases. Germline assignment: CDR1 MDHEN and CDR2 SYDVKM. The CDR3 covers 15 residues. With 7 bases clipped from V and 2 bases from J, the junction kept 11 bases outside the gene matches. The CDR3 reads CASKPQGVSAYEQYF. The CDR3 DNA reads TGTGCCAGCAAACCTCAGGGGGTATCCGCCTACGAGCAGTACTTC.

The chain joins TRBV6-6 to TRBJ1-6; 7 positions agree with TRBD1. CDR3 size: 16 residues. With 6 bases clipped from V and 7 bases from J, the junction kept 12 bases outside the gene matches. Per the germline V gene, CDR1 is MNHNY and CDR2 is SVGAGI (reference sequence). The CDR3 DNA reads as TGTGCCAGCAGCCTCCTCAGGGGGGCCGGGAATTCACCCCTCCACTTT. Translation gives CASSLLRGAGNSPLHF.

The rearrangement joins TRBV28 to TRBJ2-7; 8 positions agree with TRBD2. Germline V lookup: CDR1 MDHEN, CDR2 SYDVKM. The V segment lost 3 bases and the J segment 4 bases; nucleotides outside the gene matches: 5. The CDR3 runs 14 residues. The CDR3: CASSFQGLVYEQYF. The CDR3 DNA reads as TGTGCCAGCAGTTTCCAGGGACTAGTTTACGAGCAGTACTTC.

This clone was detected once. The V gene is TRBV27, the J gene TRBJ2-3, with 7 bases aligning to TRBD1. The V gene end was trimmed by 2 bases and the J gene end by 3 bases; junction bases not matched to a gene: 11. From germline, CDR1 is MNHEY and CDR2 SMNVEV (reference sequence). This CDR3 has 17 residues. The chain's CDR3 is CASSLALGEGATDTQYF. CDR3 DNA sequence: TGTGCCAGCAGTTTAGCTTTGGGAGAGGGGGCAACAGATACGCAGTATTTT.

This clone was detected only a few times. The chain recombines TRBV18 with TRBJ1-1; 9 bases match TRBD1. The ends lost 1 base at V and 2 bases at J; junction bases unmatched: 14. The germline gives CDR1 KGHSH, CDR2 LQKENI. The CDR3 spans 19 residues. Written as DNA, the CDR3 is TGTGCCAGCTCACCACTCTCCGCGACAGGGGGGGCGGTAAACACTGAAGCTTTCTTT. This translates into CASSPLSATGGAVNTEAFF.

CDR3 DNA: TGCGCCAGCAGCCACGCCGGACTAGGGGGTGAGCAGTTCTTC. It specifies CASSHAGLGGEQFF. The chain uses TRBV5-1 and TRBJ2-1, with D possibly being TRBD2 (7 bases). Trimming pared 4 bases from V and 9 bases from J, leaving 17 bases between. The CDR3 has 14 residues. The germline CDR1 and CDR2 sequences are SGHRS and YFSETQ.

V and J are TRBV15 and TRBJ2-7; D is perhaps TRBD1 (5 bases). The ends were cut back, 1 base at V and 6 bases at J, with 19 bases in the middle. In germline, CDR1 is LNHNV, CDR2 YYDKDF (reference sequence). The CDR3 sequence is 16 residues long. The CDR3 region is CATSRAENRPNSEQYF. The CDR3 DNA reads as TGTGCCACCAGCAGAGCCGAAAACAGGCCGAACTCCGAGCAGTACTTC.

This sequence joins TRBV6-6 and TRBJ2-7; D might be TRBD1 (5 bases). V was cut by 0 bases and J by 7 bases, with 13 bases left in between. The germline V gene has CDR1 MNHNY and CDR2 SVGAGI (reference sequence). The CDR3 runs to 14 residues. The CDR3 DNA follows: TGTGCCAGCAGTTACTCGAAGGAAGGGGCTGAGCAGTACTTC. Its protein product is CASSYSKEGAEQYF.